These T cell receptor beta chains were read from a single sample in a study of tumor T cells in aggressive B-cell lymphoma. Using immunoSEQ multiplex PCR, the repertoire was profiled, and TCRdb retains in-frame clones only, with some absent. The table shows 370 or so clones, with around 94% occurring only once. Sequenced input: tumor tissue. The receptors were sampled from an adult with diffuse large B cell lymphoma. Both conserved end residues are part of each CDR3. Fields, in order: clone size, J gene, V gene, D gene, CDR3 protein, CDR3 DNA. A D gene is named only where the DNA matches it firmly. Clone size is stated in some rows and not others, as once, few, many or a class when expanded.

>.|TRBJ1-5|TRBV19|.
CASSLQAGGNQPQHF
TGTGCCAGTAGTCTACAGGCGGGGGGCAATCAGCCCCAGCATTTT
>once|TRBJ2-2|TRBV28|TRBD1
CASSLGTGVTGELFF
TGTGCCAGCAGTTTAGGGACAGGGGTCACCGGGGAGCTGTTTTTT
>.|TRBJ2-3|TRBV28|TRBD2
CASSLAGGAGGHTDTQYF
TGTGCCAGCAGTCTTGCCGGGGGAGCGGGAGGCCACACAGATACGCAGTATTTT
>.|TRBJ1-1|TRBV29-1|.
CSVASGRTEAFF
TGCAGCGTGGCATCAGGGAGGACTGAAGCTTTCTTT
>.|TRBJ1-5|TRBV4-1|.
CASSQDLTGPQHF
TGCGCCAGCAGCCAAGATTTGACAGGACCCCAGCATTTT
>.|TRBJ1-1|TRBV7-9|.
CASSPSRSNTEAFF
TGTGCCAGCAGCCCATCCAGATCGAACACTGAAGCTTTCTTT
>.|TRBJ1-2|TRBV15|.
CATSRSDQGSHYGYTF
TGTGCCACCAGCAGAAGCGACCAGGGGTCTCACTATGGCTACACCTTC
>.|TRBJ1-4|TRBV19|.
CASSRLSKGATNEKLFF
TGTGCCAGTAGCCGATTATCGAAGGGGGCAACTAATGAAAAACTGTTTTTT
>.|TRBJ2-1|TRBV9|.
CASSVVQGAPSDEQFF
TGTGCCAGCAGCGTGGTTCAGGGCGCCCCCTCAGATGAGCAGTTCTTC
>.|TRBJ2-1|TRBV2|TRBD2
CARERSGSPSYNEQFF
TGTGCCAGGGAGAGGAGCGGGAGCCCCTCCTACAATGAGCAGTTCTTC
>.|TRBJ1-6|TRBV5-1|TRBD1
CASSYGTGNNSPLHF
TGCGCCAGCAGCTACGGGACAGGGAATAATTCACCCCTCCACTTT
>.|TRBJ1-4|TRBV28|.
CASTHRDREKLFF
TGTGCCAGCACTCACCGAGACAGGGAAAAACTGTTTTTT
>once|TRBJ1-1|TRBV7-9|.
CASSSGRTAVLVTEAFF
TGTGCCAGCAGCTCCGGTCGGACAGCAGTTCTAGTCACTGAAGCTTTCTTT
>once|TRBJ2-1|TRBV18|.
CASSGDTNRNEQFF
TGTGCCAGCTCAGGCGACACAAACAGGAATGAGCAGTTCTTC
>.|TRBJ1-2|TRBV18|.
CASSSTSGYYGYTF
TGTGCCAGCTCAAGTACGTCCGGGTACTATGGCTACACCTTC
>.|TRBJ2-7|TRBV30|TRBD1
CAWTQGTGGFYEQYF
TGTGCCTGGACCCAGGGGACAGGGGGTTTCTACGAGCAGTACTTC
>.|TRBJ1-3|TRBV30|TRBD1
CAWRDRAGNTIYF
TGTGCCTGGAGGGACAGGGCTGGAAACACCATATATTTT
>.|TRBJ1-1|TRBV27|.
CASSLGGPNTEAFF
TGTGCCAGCAGTTTAGGAGGACCCAACACTGAAGCTTTCTTT
>.|TRBJ1-6|TRBV6-5|TRBD1
CASSTDRGGAAPLHF
TGTGCCAGCAGTACGGACAGGGGGGGTGCGGCACCCCTCCACTTT
>.|TRBJ2-7|TRBV27|.
CASSLYADSYEQYF
TGTGCCAGCAGTTTATATGCAGATTCCTACGAGCAGTACTTC
>.|TRBJ1-1|TRBV18|.
CASSPRLIRGTMNTEAFF
TGTGCCAGCTCACCACGTCTCATTCGGGGAACCATGAACACTGAAGCTTTCTTT
>.|TRBJ1-5|TRBV18|.
CASSPSGRYNQPQHF
TGTGCCAGCTCACCAAGTGGCCGATACAATCAGCCCCAGCATTTT
>.|TRBJ1-5|TRBV19|.
CASSILFQPQHF
TGTGCCAGTAGTATTCTGTTTCAGCCCCAGCATTTT
>few|TRBJ2-7|TRBV10-3|.
CATVEGGTSYEQYF
TGTGCCACCGTGGAAGGGGGTACCTCCTACGAGCAGTACTTC
>.|TRBJ2-6|TRBV7-7|.
CASSVPQSRANVLTF
TGTGCCAGCAGCGTGCCACAAAGTCGGGCCAACGTCCTGACTTTC
>.|TRBJ2-7|TRBV27|.
CASSLGPISPKAYSSYEQYF
TGTGCCAGCAGTTTGGGCCCTATCAGCCCCAAGGCCTATAGCTCCTACGAGCAGTACTTC
>once|TRBJ2-7|TRBV27|.
CASSPSGDEQYF
TGTGCCAGCAGTCCGTCGGGTGACGAGCAGTACTTC
>.|TRBJ1-2|TRBV6-5|.
CASRLTGAQDYGYTF
TGTGCCAGCAGGCTTACAGGAGCACAGGACTATGGCTACACCTTC
>.|TRBJ2-1|TRBV20-1|.
CSAYYRDSQFF
TGCAGTGCTTATTACAGGGATTCGCAGTTCTTC
>.|TRBJ2-3|TRBV9|TRBD2
CASSPPSGSGVAQYF
TGTGCCAGCAGCCCCCCTAGCGGGAGTGGTGTGGCGCAGTATTTT
>.|TRBJ1-1|TRBV18|.
CASSPQRGLYMNTEAFF
TGTGCCAGCTCACCACAGCGGGGGCTGTACATGAACACTGAAGCTTTCTTT
>.|TRBJ2-1|TRBV19|.
CASSIGGSYNEQFF
TGTGCCAGTAGTATAGGAGGCTCCTACAATGAGCAGTTCTTC
>.|TRBJ2-7|TRBV28|.
CASSTPGSPYEQYF
TGTGCCAGCTCGACCCCGGGGTCCCCCTACGAGCAGTACTTC
>.|TRBJ1-4|TRBV28|.
CASSSPSPGRNEKLFF
TGTGCCAGCAGTTCACCCTCCCCGGGTCGTAATGAAAAACTGTTTTTT
>.|TRBJ2-1|TRBV29-1|TRBD2
CSVEVVLAGGEQFF
TGCAGCGTTGAAGTGGTCCTAGCGGGAGGGGAGCAGTTCTTC
>.|TRBJ1-4|TRBV6-5|.
CASSSGEANEKLFF
TGTGCCAGCAGTTCAGGGGAAGCTAATGAAAAACTGTTTTTT
>.|TRBJ1-2|TRBV29-1|.
CSVSGFDYGYTF
TGCAGCGTTAGCGGGTTCGACTATGGCTACACCTTC